The T cell receptor beta chain described here comes from a study of pediatric ulcerative colitis. The protocol was immunoSEQ multiplex PCR, while the TCRdb copy is restricted to in-frame clones and leaves out a portion. The sample carries tens of thousands of clones, 85% to 90% recorded once. Trimming left V 6 bases short and J 6 bases short, with 9 bases between. Germline V gene sequence: CDR1 MNHEY, CDR2 SVGAGI. This CDR3 spans 12 amino acids. The sequence came from a boy between 10 and 17 years old with severe ulcerative colitis. The rearrangement links TRBV6-5 to TRBJ2-1; no firm D call. The sequencing input was blood. The CDR3 sequence: CASSPSFNEQFF. Written as DNA, the CDR3 is TGTGCCAGCAGCCCTAGTTTCAATGAGCAGTTCTTC.